This is a list of T cell receptor beta chains from one sample in a study of T cells after yellow fever vaccination. MiXCR was run by TCRdb on the 5' RACE reads, yielding one entry per CDR3 protein. The sample lists 100,000 to 150,000 distinct CDR3 sequences, 6% to 8% seen once, with 2% to 3% in the top ten. The sample was CD4+ T cells sorted from PBMCs, taken around 10 days after the first yellow fever vaccination. All receptors come from a young man who received the YFV17D yellow fever vaccine. The CDR3 runs from the conserved cysteine through the conserved F or W. The D gene is left open where the match is weak. The size field is filled for only some rows; it gives once, few, many or a size class.

TRBV5-1	NA	TRBJ2-7	NA	CASSLGPGRRDEQYF	TGCGCCAGCAGCTTGGGGCCAGGGAGAAGGGACGAGCAGTACTTC
TRBV7-3	many	TRBJ2-3	TRBD1	CASSLLGQGITDTQYF	TGTGCCAGCAGCTTACTGGGACAGGGAATTACAGATACGCAGTATTTT
TRBV5-4	many	TRBJ2-1	TRBD2	CASSLRLAGGGYNEQFF	TGTGCCAGCAGCCTGCGACTAGCGGGGGGGGGCTACAATGAGCAGTTCTTC
TRBV20-1	many	TRBJ1-2	TRBD1	CSASQGGGYTF	TGCAGTGCTAGCCAGGGGGGTGGCTACACCTTC
TRBV7-9	many	TRBJ1-1	NA	CASSLGIGARAFF	TGTGCCAGCAGCTTAGGGATAGGGGCGCGGGCTTTCTTT
TRBV5-1	many	TRBJ2-7	TRBD1	CASRARQGAFYEQYF	TGCGCCAGCAGGGCTCGACAGGGGGCCTTCTACGAGCAGTACTTC
TRBV12-3/TRBV12-4	many	TRBJ1-4	NA	CASKKRAGPTNEKLFF	TGTGCCAGCAAAAAAAGGGCGGGCCCAACTAATGAAAAACTGTTTTTT
TRBV7-3	many	TRBJ1-6	NA	CASSSGDSPLHF	TGTGCCAGCAGCTCAGGGGATTCACCCCTCCACTTT
TRBV29-1	many	TRBJ2-5	NA	CSVVVSRGEETQYF	TGCAGCGTTGTCGTCTCGAGGGGGGAAGAGACCCAGTACTTC
TRBV29-1	many	TRBJ2-3	NA	CSVARARTDTQYF	TGCAGCGTTGCCAGGGCAAGGACAGATACGCAGTATTTT
TRBV5-1	many	TRBJ1-6	TRBD1	CASSSEGAASYSPLHF	TGCGCCAGCAGCTCGGAGGGGGCGGCGTCGTATTCACCCCTCCACTTT
TRBV7-7	many	TRBJ2-5	NA	CASSLVPQETQYF	TGTGCCAGCAGCTTAGTCCCTCAAGAGACCCAGTACTTC
TRBV7-6	NA	TRBJ1-3	NA	CASSLEGRIRAGNTIYF	TGTGCCAGCAGCTTAGAGGGAAGAATCCGGGCTGGAAACACCATATATTTT
TRBV6-1	many	TRBJ1-4	NA	CASSPLGATNEKLFF	TGTGCCAGCAGCCCCCTCGGGGCAACTAATGAAAAACTGTTTTTT
TRBV5-1	many	TRBJ2-1	NA	CASSLARGAHNEQFF	TGCGCCAGCAGCTTGGCGCGAGGGGCTCACAATGAGCAGTTCTTC
TRBV5-4	few	TRBJ2-2	TRBD2	CASSLGIAGGWNTGELFF	TGTGCCAGCAGCTTGGGGATAGCGGGGGGGTGGAACACCGGGGAGCTGTTTTTT
TRBV2	NA	TRBJ2-3	NA	CASSEAAKGADTQYF	TGTGCCAGCAGTGAAGCGGCGAAGGGTGCAGATACGCAGTATTTT
TRBV4-2	many	TRBJ2-1	TRBD2	CASSPTGQRGRYEQFF	TGTGCCAGCAGCCCCACCGGGCAGCGGGGGCGCTATGAGCAGTTCTTC
TRBV20-1	NA	TRBJ2-5	NA	CSAGTLGGSQETQYF	TGCAGTGCGGGCACCCTTGGGGGGAGCCAAGAGACCCAGTACTTC
TRBV7-3	many	TRBJ2-3	NA	CASSLMASDTQYF	TGTGCCAGCAGCTTAATGGCATCAGATACGCAGTATTTT
TRBV20-1	NA	TRBJ2-3	NA	CSAKRWDGDTDTQYF	TGCAGTGCGAAGCGGTGGGACGGAGACACAGATACGCAGTATTTT
TRBV5-1	many	TRBJ2-7	NA	CASSLEGLNFYEQYF	TGCGCCAGCAGCTTGGAAGGACTAAACTTCTACGAGCAGTACTTC
TRBV20-1	many	TRBJ2-2	NA	CSARVESNTGELFF	TGCAGTGCTAGAGTGGAGTCGAACACCGGGGAGCTGTTTTTT
TRBV5-6	many	TRBJ2-7	NA	CASSRNSKQYF	TGTGCCAGCAGCCGAAATAGTAAGCAGTACTTC
TRBV5-1	many	TRBJ1-4	NA	CATSEGGGGEKLFF	TGCGCCACCTCAGAGGGGGGCGGCGGTGAAAAACTGTTTTTT
TRBV10-2	many	TRBJ1-5	NA	CASGLHDGNQPQHF	TGCGCCAGCGGACTACACGACGGGAATCAGCCCCAGCATTTT
TRBV10-1	many	TRBJ2-3	TRBD2	CASMPGTSGPDTQYF	TGCGCCAGCATGCCCGGGACTAGCGGGCCAGATACGCAGTATTTT
TRBV7-2	many	TRBJ1-4	TRBD1	CASSLRGPEGGEKLFF	TGTGCCAGCAGCTTAAGGGGGCCGGAGGGGGGCGAAAAACTGTTTTTT
TRBV11-2	few	TRBJ1-2	NA	CASSSGQLDYGYTF	TGTGCCAGCAGCTCTGGACAGTTAGACTATGGCTACACCTTC
TRBV5-1	many	TRBJ2-3	NA	CASSSSTDTQYF	TGTGCCAGCAGCTCAAGCACAGATACGCAGTATTTT
TRBV12-3/TRBV12-4	few	TRBJ2-3	TRBD1	CASSLAGQQTQYF	TGTGCCAGCAGTTTAGCGGGACAGCAAACGCAGTATTTT
TRBV18	many	TRBJ1-1	NA	CASSLQDTEAFF	TGTGCCAGCTCACTTCAGGACACTGAAGCTTTCTTT
TRBV5-1	many	TRBJ2-7	NA	CASGSGERTEQYF	TGCGCCAGTGGCTCGGGGGAACGGACCGAGCAGTACTTC
TRBV5-4	NA	TRBJ2-7	NA	CASSLVILAGGVSYEQYF	TGTGCCAGCAGCTTGGTGATCCTGGCTGGCGGGGTGTCCTACGAGCAGTACTTC
TRBV7-9	many	TRBJ2-1	TRBD2	CASSSSGGALGGEQFF	TGTGCCAGCAGCTCGAGCGGGGGGGCACTAGGCGGTGAGCAGTTCTTC
TRBV30	many	TRBJ1-5	NA	CAWSVSRLNQPQHF	TGTGCCTGGAGTGTCTCCCGATTAAATCAGCCCCAGCATTTT
TRBV18	many	TRBJ2-2	NA	CASSPGQNTGELFF	TGTGCCAGCTCACCAGGACAGAACACCGGGGAGCTGTTTTTT
TRBV12-3/TRBV12-4	many	TRBJ1-2	NA	CASSLRDNYGYTF	TGTGCCAGCAGTTTAAGGGATAACTATGGCTACACCTTC
TRBV5-1	many	TRBJ2-5	TRBD2	CASSPGTSGTEETQYF	TGCGCCAGCAGCCCAGGGACTAGCGGGACTGAAGAGACCCAGTACTTC
TRBV7-9	medium-sized	TRBJ2-3	TRBD2	CASTLGTSGRHTQYF	TGTGCCAGCACCTTGGGGACTAGCGGGAGGCATACGCAGTATTTT
TRBV15	many	TRBJ2-4	TRBD1	CATSRDAGTGGNIQYF	TGTGCCACCAGCAGAGATGCAGGGACAGGGGGCAACATTCAGTACTTC
TRBV5-1	many	TRBJ1-1	TRBD1	CASSRDSHANTEAFF	TGCGCCAGCAGTCGGGACAGCCACGCTAACACTGAAGCTTTCTTT
TRBV5-4	many	TRBJ2-3	NA	CASHSRGTDTQYF	TGTGCCAGCCACTCGAGGGGCACAGATACGCAGTATTTT
TRBV28	NA	TRBJ1-5	NA	CASSPAGVPQHF	TGTGCCAGCAGTCCAGCGGGGGTTCCCCAGCATTTT
TRBV18	few	TRBJ2-6	NA	CASSLTMSGANVLTF	TGTGCCAGCTCACTAACGATGTCTGGGGCCAACGTCCTGACTTTC
TRBV5-1	many	TRBJ1-4	NA	CASSLVGVGGEKLFF	TGCGCCAGCAGCTTGGTGGGGGTCGGAGGAGAAAAACTGTTTTTT
TRBV7-2	many	TRBJ2-5	TRBD1	CASSSDRGRQETQYF	TGTGCCAGCAGCTCGGACAGGGGGAGGCAAGAGACCCAGTACTTC
TRBV18	many	TRBJ1-2	TRBD1	CASSPGTGYGYTF	TGTGCCAGCTCACCTGGGACAGGTTATGGCTACACCTTC
TRBV4-1	many	TRBJ2-1	NA	CASSQGSGSYNEQFF	TGCGCCAGCAGCCAAGGTTCAGGGAGTTACAATGAGCAGTTCTTC
TRBV5-1	NA	TRBJ1-1	NA	CASSLDHGNTEAFF	TGCGCCAGCAGCTTGGACCATGGGAACACTGAAGCTTTCTTT
TRBV20-1	many	TRBJ2-7	NA	CSAGTRYEQYF	TGCAGTGCCGGAACGAGGTACGAGCAGTACTTC
TRBV7-3	few	TRBJ2-1	NA	CASSKNPPGRSSYNEQFF	TGTGCCAGCAGCAAAAACCCTCCGGGGCGAAGCTCCTACAATGAGCAGTTCTTC
TRBV20-1	many	TRBJ2-6	NA	CSARVSGSGANVLTF	TGCAGTGCTAGGGTCTCTGGCTCTGGGGCCAACGTCCTGACTTTC
TRBV7-9	NA	TRBJ1-6	NA	CASSRLLGSSYNSPLHF	TGTGCCAGCAGCCGTCTGTTAGGGAGCTCCTATAATTCACCCCTCCACTTT
TRBV21-1	many	TRBJ1-2	NA	CASSKVEGARSGYTF	TGTGCCAGCAGCAAAGTTGAAGGGGCGCGGAGTGGCTACACCTTC
TRBV18	many	TRBJ2-1	NA	CASSPPGGHEQFF	TGTGCCAGCTCACCACCGGGGGGGCATGAGCAGTTCTTC
TRBV18	many	TRBJ2-3	TRBD1	CASSRDRDRGTDTQYF	TGTGCCAGCTCACGGGACCGGGACAGGGGCACAGATACGCAGTATTTT